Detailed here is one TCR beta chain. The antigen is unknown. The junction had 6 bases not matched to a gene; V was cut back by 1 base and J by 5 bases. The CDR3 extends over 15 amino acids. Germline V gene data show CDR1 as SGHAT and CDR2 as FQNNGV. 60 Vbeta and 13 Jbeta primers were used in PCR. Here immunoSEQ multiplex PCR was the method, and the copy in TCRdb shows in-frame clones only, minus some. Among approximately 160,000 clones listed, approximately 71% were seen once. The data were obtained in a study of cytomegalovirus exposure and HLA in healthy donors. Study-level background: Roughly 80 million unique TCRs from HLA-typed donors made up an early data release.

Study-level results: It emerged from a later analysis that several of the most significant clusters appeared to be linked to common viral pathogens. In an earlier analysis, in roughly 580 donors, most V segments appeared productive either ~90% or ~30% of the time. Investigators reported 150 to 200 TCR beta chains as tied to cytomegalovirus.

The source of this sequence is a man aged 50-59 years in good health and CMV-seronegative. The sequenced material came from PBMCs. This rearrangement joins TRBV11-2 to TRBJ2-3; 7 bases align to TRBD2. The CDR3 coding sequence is TGTGCCAGCAGCTTAGGTCTGGCGGGGGTAGATACGCAGTATTTT. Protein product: CASSLGLAGVDTQYF.